Listed below are T cell receptor beta chains from one sample, sequenced in a study of STAT5B mutations in CD4+ large granular lymphocyte leukemia. TCRdb keeps only in-frame clones here, not all; method: immunoSEQ multiplex PCR. Among about 40,000 clones listed, roughly 79% were seen once. Source material: CD4+ T cells from blood buffy coats. The receptor source for this set is a human donor in good health. The CDR3 runs from the conserved cysteine through the conserved F or W. Fields, in order: clone size, V gene, CDR3 length, J gene, CDR3 protein. The size of a clone is reported for some rows only, either as once, few or many, or as a class for expanded clones.

size: -
V: TRBV30
length: 15
J: TRBJ2-1
CDR3: CAWSELAGIYNEQFF

size: -
V: TRBV19
length: 15
J: TRBJ2-2
CDR3: CASSRLGSNTGELFF

size: few
V: TRBV9
length: 16
J: TRBJ1-2
CDR3: CASSVGTGGTNYGYTF

size: -
V: TRBV6-5
length: 15
J: TRBJ1-5
CDR3: CASRKDRGTNQPQHF

size: -
V: TRBV2
length: 12
J: TRBJ1-3
CDR3: CASSPQGDTIYF

size: -
V: TRBV5-6
length: 15
J: TRBJ2-7
CDR3: CASSFGLAESYEQYF

size: -
V: TRBV19
length: 16
J: TRBJ2-5
CDR3: CASSSRDTSRMETQYF

size: -
V: TRBV14
length: 15
J: TRBJ2-3
CDR3: CASSSRRGGADTQYF

size: -
V: TRBV2
length: 11
J: TRBJ2-1
CDR3: CASSEGGVQFF

size: -
V: TRBV5-1
length: 14
J: TRBJ1-1
CDR3: CASSPGQGNTEAFF

size: -
V: TRBV7-9
length: 14
J: TRBJ1-6
CDR3: CASISGTLNSPLHF

size: few
V: TRBV30
length: 14
J: TRBJ1-1
CDR3: CAWSVGPENTEAFF

size: -
V: TRBV18
length: 14
J: TRBJ1-4
CDR3: CASSPGQQNEKLFF

size: -
V: TRBV9
length: 17
J: TRBJ2-7
CDR3: CASSLGLAGGSSYEQYF

size: -
V: TRBV19
length: 13
J: TRBJ1-2
CDR3: CASSIIANYGYTF

size: -
V: TRBV7-3
length: 17
J: TRBJ2-1
CDR3: CASSLTIAGLGYNEQFF

size: few
V: TRBV19
length: 15
J: TRBJ1-5
CDR3: CASSIGTGLGQPQHF

size: few
V: TRBV4-2
length: 12
J: TRBJ2-7
CDR3: CASSQVRYEQYF

size: -
V: TRBV7-8
length: 13
J: TRBJ2-7
CDR3: CASSLAQTYEQYF

size: -
V: TRBV7-2
length: 15
J: TRBJ2-3
CDR3: CASSLDRGNTDTQYF

size: -
V: TRBV20-1
length: 11
J: -
CDR3: CSAVGANEQYF

size: -
V: TRBV11-2
length: 19
J: TRBJ2-1
CDR3: CASSLGSGRASPHSNEQFF